The TCR beta chain under discussion was sequenced for a study of T cells in Graves' hyperthyroidism and ophthalmopathy (dated by TCRdb to between 2018 and 2021). Regarding the research as a whole: Peripheral blood was sampled at the time of initial diagnosis, prior to any treatment. To identify distinguishing TCR V-J signatures, a discovery cohort of around 100 patients was used, comprising some 43 with Graves' ophthalmopathy and around 57 with stable Graves' hyperthyroidism. The roughly 91 discovery patients were randomly split 7:3 into training and test sets. TCR Vbeta CDR3 sequencing of approximately 140 peripheral blood samples (roughly 41 ophthalmopathy, roughly 72 hyperthyroidism and approximately 17 progressor patients) is reported in the paper. Following sampling, methimazole starting at 30 mg daily was given to hyperthyroidism patients, and high-dose intravenous methylprednisolone was given to ophthalmopathy patients. Whether ophthalmopathy could be predicted prospectively was tested in an independent validation cohort made up of under 20 hyperthyroidism patients plus 17 patients who later progressed to ophthalmopathy. Thyroid tissue and blood T-cell repertoires from six Graves' hyperthyroidism patients were also compared in the study.

The TCR beta CDR3 regions were amplified from the RNA transcripts. The first round of RT-PCR for the TCR CDR3 was performed with the HTBI primer set and the Qiagen OneStep RT-PCR kit. A second multiplex PCR round built the libraries, followed by size selection and purification. Sequencing of the libraries was done on an Illumina HiSeq2000 using paired-end 100 bp reads. The authors' analysis ran thus. Raw data were processed with SOAPnuke, discarding reads with adapters, uncalled bases, mean Phred below 15, or no exact constant-primer or identifier match. COPE v1.2.5 was used to merge the high-quality paired reads, and each unique nucleotide sequence was defined as a clonotype. MiTCR v1.1 was used to align the clonotypes against IMGT TRBV, TRBD and TRBJ reference segments. Only V-J combinations with frequency above 0.0001, covering about 99% of repertoires, were analysed. The TCS score was defined as F50 (clonal expansion) divided by E x V (chaos), with BLOSUM62-based TCRdist calculated between CDR3 peptides within each V-J. Welch's t-statistics and random forest reduced approximately 520 V-J features to about 12, which were used in a naive Bayes classifier (R e1071). TCRdb applied fastp at Q25 and MiXCR to the public reads, then kept only in-frame beta chains. Every entry covers one CDR3 protein and lists the most common genes and DNA from its rows. These V and J calls are TCRdb output, not the study's own analysis. Present in this sample are some 600,000 distinct CDR3 sequences, about 15% of which were seen just once. The leading ten clones occupy more than 4.5% of the sample.

Hyperthyroidism patients were newly diagnosed, had a disease duration of under 2 months, and were aged 18 to 65 years. The study excluded patients with uncontrolled infections, other autoimmune diseases, pregnancy or lactation. Diagnoses were based on clinical symptoms, serum thyroxine and TRAb, thyroid ultrasound and orbital computed tomography. Blood from progressor patients was drawn when they were first diagnosed with hyperthyroidism, before any ophthalmopathy symptoms appeared. PBMCs were separated from roughly 10 ml of fresh peripheral blood using Ficoll-Paque density gradient centrifugation. Progressor patients were first diagnosed with Graves' hyperthyroidism and then developed ophthalmopathy during follow-up. Trizol reagent was used to extract total RNA, and RNA quality was then checked on an Agilent 2100 Bioanalyzer. What the authors observed across the whole study: In validation, the model predicted progression to ophthalmopathy a median of approximately 6.6 months before onset, with roughly 70% sensitivity and roughly 77% specificity. A model built on a 13 V-J signature distinguished ophthalmopathy from stable hyperthyroidism, reaching roughly 88% sensitivity and 81.08% specificity in cross-validation and 80%/75% in testing. Sample size was not statistically predetermined, and blinding of investigators to group allocation was not performed. Most expanded thyroid clonotypes (frequency above 0.001) were also detected in blood, a finding suggesting that blood repertoires may reflect thyroid immune responses.

Note on this clonotype: Its antigen remains undetermined. Compared with germline, one end of the junction differs, possibly owing to a read error.

The germline V gene (reference sequence) provides CDR1 LNHDA and CDR2 SQIVND. From its cysteine to its phenylalanine, the CDR3 spans 13 amino acids. The CDR3 DNA has 39 bases and is translated from base 1. Material: blood. The V and J segments used are TRBV19 and TRBJ2-5; TRBD1 is possibly the D segment (6 matching bases). The TCR originated in a woman younger than 45 with Graves' hyperthyroidism that later progressed to Graves' ophthalmopathy. The DNA sequence reads TGTGCCATTAGTATAACGACAGGAGAGACCCAGTACTTC. The encoded protein is CAISITTGETQYF. The reference TRBV19 and TRBJ2-5 proteins fill in what lies around the CDR3, so the full variable domain reads DGGITQSPKYLFRKEGQNVTLSCEQNLNHDAMYWYRQDPGQGLRLIYYSQIVNDFQKGDIAEGYSVSREKKESFPLTVTSAQKNPTAFYLCAISITTGETQYFGPGTRLLVL.